These 25 T cell receptor beta chains were all obtained from the same sample, sequenced in a study of T-cell reconstitution after alpha-beta-depleted transplantation in children. Preparation of the TCRbeta library was carried out with unique molecular identifiers. TCRdb analysed the PCR reads with MiXCR anew, one entry per CDR3 protein. The repertoire has approximately 650,000 distinct CDR3 sequences, less than 15% of them found once; the top ten carry roughly 0.77%. This material consisted of PBMCs, taken before TCRalphabeta/CD19-depleted stem cell transplant. The receptor source for this set is a girl aged 2 to 10 with congenital amegakaryocytic thrombocytopenia, due to receive a stem cell transplant.

This clonotype was recorded many times. CDR3: CSVEEGGGWMRYTF. CDR3 bases: TGCAGCGTTGAAGAGGGGGGGGGCTGGATGCGCTACACCTTC. V and J are TRBV29-1 and TRBJ1-2, with D perhaps matching TRBD1 (6 bases). Per germline, CDR1 SQVTM and CDR2 ANQGSEA. The length of the CDR3 is 14 residues. V was shortened by 0 bases and J by 9 bases, with 17 bases between the two germline ends.

This clonotype was counted only a few times. The rearrangement uses TRBV10-2 and TRBJ2-5; TRBD2 might be the D (5 bases). This CDR3 has 13 amino acids. V lost 8 bases and J 4 bases, leaving 14 bases between the germline ends. Looked up from germline, CDR1 is WSHSY and CDR2 is SAAADI. The CDR3 DNA follows: TGCGCCAGCGCGAGGGTAGCCGGAGAGACCCAGTACTTC. This gives the protein CASARVAGETQYF.

This clonotype was picked up a small number of times. For the CDR3, the DNA is TGTGCCAGCAGTGACGGCAGGGAGACCGGGGAGCTGTTTTTT. Its protein is CASSDGRETGELFF. This chain links TRBV25-1 with TRBJ2-2; D tentatively fits TRBD1 or TRBD2 (5 bases each). Trimming cost V 3 bases and J 5 bases, with 10 bases left between them. CDR3 length equals 14 residues. Germline CDR1 reads MGHDK; CDR2 reads SYGVNS.

This clonotype occurred many times. The chain combines TRBV29-1 with TRBJ1-2; D call uncertain. The CDR3 is made up of 12 amino acids. Germline CDR1 SQVTM, CDR2 ANQGSEA. Between the trimmed V and J ends, which lost 6 bases and 0 bases, there was a span of 8 bases. Written as DNA, the CDR3 is TGCAGCGTACGGACCTCTAACTATGGCTACACCTTC. This codes for CSVRTSNYGYTF.

This sequence joins TRBV20-1 and TRBJ2-5, with D perhaps TRBD1 or TRBD2 (6 bases each). The end of the DNA fits TRBJ2-1 better, so the J call may be wrong. Germline V gene lookup returns CDR1 DFQATT and CDR2 SNEGSKA (reference sequence). The CDR3 loop spans 13 amino acids. DNA of the CDR3: TGCAGTGTTCCCCCGGGGGCCGGAGAGACCCAGTTCTTC. It is translated as CSVPPGAGETQFF.

The DNA of the CDR3 is TGCGCCAGCAGCCAAGGACTCCCGGGGACCGGGGAGCTGTTTTTT. Translating it yields CASSQGLPGTGELFF. The chain links TRBV5-1 to TRBJ2-2, with a possible D match to TRBD2 (5 bases). CDR1 is SGHRS, CDR2 YFSETQ, per germline. V lost 4 bases, J lost 5 bases, and 15 bases lay in between. The CDR3 has 15 amino acids.

J is TRBJ2-2 and V is TRBV11-2; possible D gene TRBD1, 6 bases. This CDR3 is built from 15 residues. Looked up from germline, CDR1 is SGHAT and CDR2 is FQNNGV. Trimming removed 5 bases at V and 6 bases at J, with 16 bases between. CDR3 sequence reads: CASSPLLGGAGELFF. The DNA for the CDR3 is TGTGCCAGCAGCCCACTTCTTGGGGGCGCCGGGGAGCTGTTTTTT.

As DNA, the CDR3 is TGTGCCAGCAGCTTTTTTTTTTCAACGACACGGGAGGACGAGCAGTACTTC. Its protein product is CASSFFFSTTREDEQYF. This rearrangement joins TRBV7-9 to TRBJ2-7; the match to TRBD2 covers 7 bases. J gave up 5 bases and V 3 bases, and 16 bases lay outside the gene matches. Germline V CDR1 and CDR2: SEHNR, FQNEAQ (reference sequence). This CDR3 is built from 17 residues. The full variable domain, rest sourced from reference TRBV7-9 and TRBJ2-7, is DTGVSQNPRHKITKRGQNVTFRCDPISEHNRLYWYRQTLGQGPEFLTYFQNEAQLEKSRLLSDRFSAERPKGSFSTLEIQRTEQGDSAMYLCASSFFFSTTREDEQYFGPGTRLTVT.

The chain couples TRBV10-2 to TRBJ2-1; 7 bases agree with TRBD2. V trimming: 7 bases; J trimming: 7 bases; junction bases outside the gene matches: 13. The CDR3 extends over 15 amino acids. Germline V gene data show CDR1 as WSHSY and CDR2 as SAAADI. CDR3 sequence reads: CASTHPGLGRNEQFF. CDR3 in DNA: TGCGCCAGCACTCATCCGGGACTCGGGAGGAATGAGCAGTTCTTC.

This clonotype was seen repeatedly, ten times or more. This chain connects TRBV4-1 to TRBJ2-2, with D possibly TRBD2 on 6 matching bases. This CDR3 comprises 14 residues. V was trimmed by 4 bases and J by 6 bases, leaving 12 bases between them. Looked up from germline, CDR1 is MGHRA and CDR2 is YSYEKL. CDR3 loop: CASSLQGTPGELFF. Here the CDR3 DNA reads TGCGCCAGCAGCCTCCAAGGGACTCCCGGGGAGCTGTTTTTT.

This clonotype was picked up many times. The gene calls are TRBV11-2 and TRBJ2-3; 12 bases are a match to TRBD2. This CDR3 region has 16 residues. Per the germline V gene, CDR1 is SGHAT and CDR2 is FQNNGV. The ends lost 4 bases at V and 2 bases at J; junction bases unmatched: 4. In DNA form, the CDR3 reads TGTGCCAGCAGCTCCGGACTAGCGGGAATCACAGATACGCAGTATTTT. The encoded protein is CASSSGLAGITDTQYF. Full variable domain (remainder filled in from reference TRBV11-2 and TRBJ2-3): EAGVAQSPRYKIIEKRQSVAFWCNPISGHATLYWYQQILGQGPKLLIQFQNNGVVDDSQLPKDRFSAERLKGVDSTLKIQPAKLEDSAVYLCASSSGLAGITDTQYFGPGTRLTVL.

This clonotype was counted between two and nine times. The V gene is TRBV27, the J gene TRBJ2-1, with 12 bases that match TRBD2. The junction had 5 bases not matched to a gene; V was cut back by 7 bases and J by 4 bases. The CDR3 is made up of 15 amino acids. CDR1 and CDR2 (germline): MNHEY, SMNVEV (reference sequence). In nucleotides, the CDR3 is TGTGCCAGCAACCTAGCGGGAGGGAGGTACAATGAGCAGTTCTTC. This encodes CASNLAGGRYNEQFF.

The V call is TRBV5-1, the J call TRBJ2-1; TRBD2 is a possible D gene (5 bases). This CDR3 region has 15 residues. The V gene lost 3 bases and the J gene lost 7 bases, with 17 bases spanning the gap. The germline V gene encodes CDR1 SGHRS and CDR2 YFSETQ. The CDR3 region is CASSYLAGNSNEQFF. The CDR3 DNA sequence: TGCGCCAGCAGCTACCTTGCCGGGAACTCGAATGAGCAGTTCTTC.

This clonotype was detected a few times. The V gene is TRBV5-5, the J gene TRBJ1-2; D possibly corresponds to TRBD1 (6 bases). The CDR3 loop spans 14 amino acids. Trimming removed 1 base from V and 5 bases from J, with 12 bases in between. Germline CDR1 reads SGHKS; CDR2 reads YYEKEE (reference sequence). The CDR3 nucleotides read TGTGCCAGCAGCTTGCGGACAGCGTCTTATGGCTACACCTTC. It codes for CASSLRTASYGYTF. Looking up the rest from reference TRBV5-5 and TRBJ1-2 gives the full variable domain: DAGVTQSPTHLIKTRGQQVTLRCSPISGHKSVSWYQQVLGQGPQFIFQYYEKEERGRGNFPDRFSARQFPNYSSELNVNALLLGDSALYLCASSLRTASYGYTFGSGTRLTVV.

The gene calls are TRBV28 and TRBJ2-3; the D call may be TRBD1 or TRBD2 (5 bases each). V dropped 3 bases and J dropped 4 bases, with 14 bases sitting between them. The CDR3 loop spans 15 amino acids. In germline, CDR1 is MDHEN, CDR2 SYDVKM. The DNA of the CDR3 is TGTGCCAGCAGTTTTGGGACCCGGAGTTCAGATACGCAGTATTTT. Protein product: CASSFGTRSSDTQYF.

This clonotype has a count of ten or more. This chain connects TRBV20-1 to TRBJ2-2; TRBD2 matches at 7 bases. The CDR3 covers 14 residues. V lost 3 bases and J lost 8; bases outside the gene matches: 9. The germline V gene has CDR1 DFQATT and CDR2 SNEGSKA (reference sequence). CDR3 sequence reads: CSASFAGAGGELFF. DNA of the CDR3: TGCAGTGCTAGTTTTGCGGGAGCCGGGGGGGAGCTGTTTTTT.

The sample holds many counts of this clonotype. The chain couples TRBV10-3 to TRBJ1-5, with 10 bases matching TRBD1. Looked up from germline, CDR1 is ENHRY and CDR2 is SYGVKD. The CDR3 sequence is 17 residues long. The V and J ends lost 3 bases and 0 bases, in that order; junction bases with no gene match: 5. This CDR3 reads CAISDPRTGGSNQPQHF. As DNA, the CDR3 is TGTGCCATCAGTGACCCCAGGACAGGGGGTAGCAATCAGCCCCAGCATTTT.

This clonotype was counted ten times or more. The chain has TRBV5-1 and TRBJ2-1; 7 bases map to TRBD2. Germline V CDR1 and CDR2: SGHRS, YFSETQ. The CDR3 consists of 15 residues. After removal of 0 bases from V and 4 bases from J, the junction contained 4 bases not matched to a gene. The DNA of the CDR3 is TGCGCCAGCAGCTTGGTTTCTAGCGGTTACAATGAGCAGTTCTTC. Translation: CASSLVSSGYNEQFF.

This clonotype was seen only a few times. V usage is TRBV12-3 or TRBV12-4 and J usage is TRBJ2-1, with D uncertain. The CDR3 sequence is 14 residues long. V dropped 0 bases and J dropped 4 bases, with 7 bases sitting between them. The CDR3, as DNA: TGTGCCAGCAGTTTAGCGCCCACGTACAATGAGCAGTTCTTC. Its translation: CASSLAPTYNEQFF.

This clonotype was observed at least ten times. V gene TRBV15 combines with J gene TRBJ2-2; D is unclear. Germline CDR1 LNHNV, CDR2 YYDKDF (reference sequence). This CDR3 has 14 amino acids. With 0 bases removed from V and 1 base from J, the gap between germline ends came to 3 bases. The CDR3 spells CATSREQNTGELFF. For the CDR3, the DNA is TGTGCCACCAGCAGAGAACAGAACACCGGGGAGCTGTTTTTT. The full variable domain, in which reference TRBV15 and TRBJ2-2 provide the parts outside the CDR3, is DAMVIQNPRYQVTQFGKPVTLSCSQTLNHNVMYWYQQKSSQAPKLLFHYYDKDFNNEADTPDNFQSRRPNTSFCFLDIRSPGLGDTAMYLCATSREQNTGELFFGEGSRLTVL.

This clonotype was counted ten times or more. The rearrangement uses TRBV27 and TRBJ2-3; D remains ambiguous. The germline CDR1 and CDR2 sequences are MNHEY and SMNVEV (reference sequence). The CDR3 has 14 residues. V shed 2 bases and J shed 2 bases, with 8 bases lying between them. The CDR3 is CASSLRFNTDTQYF. As DNA, the CDR3 is TGTGCCAGCAGTTTAAGGTTTAACACAGATACGCAGTATTTT.

The V call is TRBV27, the J call TRBJ2-2; D is possibly TRBD1 (5 bases). Germline assignment: CDR1 MNHEY and CDR2 SMNVEV (reference sequence). The length of the CDR3 is 16 residues. The V end lost 0 bases, the J end lost 4 bases, and 12 bases lay between the germline ends. Written as DNA, the CDR3 is TGTGCCAGCAGTTTATCGCCAGACAGAGGCACCGGGGAGCTGTTTTTT. Translation: CASSLSPDRGTGELFF.

The chain recombines TRBV7-6 with TRBJ2-7, with D perhaps being TRBD1 or TRBD2 (5 bases each). The CDR3 covers 13 residues. Trimming took off 0 bases at V and 7 bases at J, with 10 bases between the two ends. CDR1 and CDR2 (germline): SGHVS, FNYEAQ. As DNA, the CDR3 is TGTGCCAGCAGCTTAGCGCTGGGGGAAGAGCAGTACTTC. This gives the protein CASSLALGEEQYF. The full variable domain, its missing parts supplied by reference TRBV7-6 and TRBJ2-7, is GAGVSQSPRYKVTKRGQDVALRCDPISGHVSLYWYRQALGQGPEFLTYFNYEAQQDKSGLPNDRFSAERPEGSISTLTIQRTEQRDSAMYRCASSLALGEEQYFGPGTRLTVT.

The genes are TRBV7-9 and TRBJ2-5; D is undetermined. The germline CDR1 and CDR2 sequences are SEHNR and FQNEAQ (reference sequence). V was shortened by 3 bases and J by 5 bases, with 7 bases between the two germline ends. The CDR3 is 12 residues long. DNA of the CDR3: TGTGCCAGCAGCTTTGCCCCGGAGACCCAGTACTTC. Its translation: CASSFAPETQYF.

At least ten counts were recorded for this clonotype. V and J are TRBV20-1 and TRBJ2-4; perhaps TRBD1 as D (6 bases). Trimming stripped 4 bases from V and 11 bases from J, with 12 bases between. Germline V gene lookup returns CDR1 DFQATT and CDR2 SNEGSKA (reference sequence). The CDR3 consists of 11 residues. The CDR3 protein is CSAIQGNLQYF. The CDR3 nucleotides are TGCAGTGCTATACAGGGCAACCTTCAGTACTTC.